Following are 2 T cell receptor beta chains from one sample sequenced in a study of shared clonotypes between healthy human individuals. Selected positively for CCR7 and CD45RO-negative, naive CD8 cells excluded terminally differentiated effector memory CD45RA+ cells. Generated by immunoSEQ multiplex PCR, the TCRdb table keeps only in-frame clones and is missing some. The repertoire holds millions of clones, with around 96% as singletons. Sequenced input: naive CD8+ T cells sorted from blood. All receptors come from a man in his late teens or twenties in good health.

This sequence joins TRBV4-1 and TRBJ2-7; the D gene is possibly TRBD2 (6 bases). The CDR3 extends over 16 amino acids. Germline lookup yields CDR1 MGHRA and CDR2 YSYEKL. Trimming pared 4 bases from V and 2 bases from J, leaving 18 bases between. CDR3 region: CASSPDPAGLTYEQYF. Here the CDR3 DNA reads TGCGCCAGCAGCCCCGATCCGGCGGGACTTACCTACGAGCAGTACTTC.

V gene TRBV2 combines with J gene TRBJ2-7, with D maybe TRBD1 (5 bases). Germline loops: CDR1 SNHLY, CDR2 FYNNEI. With 4 bases removed from V and 6 bases from J, the gap between germline ends came to 13 bases. The CDR3 is 13 residues long. The CDR3, as DNA: TGTGCCAGCAGTGGCAGGGAAGTAGGCGAGCAGTACTTC. This translates into CASSGREVGEQYF.